This passage covers 11 T cell receptor beta chains from one sample sequenced in a study of identical twins. One entry per CDR3 protein results from TCRdb running MiXCR on the 5' RACE reads. The sample includes 200,000 to 250,000 distinct CDR3 sequences, about 7.3% of them seen just once. The sample also formed part of further work on yellow fever vaccine responses in identical twins.

The sample taken for sequencing was memory (CD45RO+) T cells sorted from blood. Every receptor here comes from a woman between 18 and 30 years old in good health.

This clonotype has at least ten counts. This chain links TRBV7-8 with TRBJ2-2; TRBD2 matches at 13 bases. There are 18 residues in the CDR3. Germline loops: CDR1 SGHVS, CDR2 FQNEAQ. The V segment lost 4 bases and the J segment 0 bases; nucleotides outside the gene matches: 5. CDR3 region: CASSSAGTSGTNTGELFF. The CDR3 DNA reads TGTGCCAGCAGCTCAGCCGGGACTAGCGGGACGAACACCGGGGAGCTGTTTTTT.

The chain uses TRBV2 and TRBJ1-1; D remains ambiguous. This CDR3 spans 10 amino acids. Germline CDR1 SNHLY, CDR2 FYNNEI. Trimming shortened V by 5 bases and J by 8 bases, and 6 bases separated the two germline ends. The CDR3 here is CASSRQEAFF. The CDR3 DNA reads TGTGCCAGCAGTAGACAAGAAGCTTTCTTT.

This clonotype was recorded a few times. The chain employs TRBV4-1 and TRBJ1-1; D remains ambiguous. Trimming stripped 1 base from V and 0 bases from J, with 6 bases between. Germline CDR1 reads MGHRA; CDR2 reads YSYEKL. The CDR3 covers 14 residues. The CDR3: CASSQGLMNTEAFF. The CDR3 region has the DNA TGCGCCAGCAGCCAAGGTTTGATGAACACTGAAGCTTTCTTT.

This clonotype was seen repeatedly, ten times or more. The chain recombines TRBV24-1 with TRBJ2-2, with 10 bases identical to TRBD2. Germline CDR1 and CDR2: KGHDR and SFDVKD. V lost 3 bases to trimming and J lost 7 bases; unmatched junction nucleotides: 7. This CDR3 comprises 16 residues. The CDR3 nucleotides read TGTGCCACCAGTGATAGCCTAGCGGGGGAGCGCGGGGAGCTGTTTTTT. Translation: CATSDSLAGERGELFF.

Remarks on this clonotype: A read error may account for a junction end that differs from germline. The chain joins TRBV27 to TRBJ2-7, with 13 bases lining up with TRBD2. The CDR3 loop spans 15 amino acids. Germline CDR1 is MNHEY and CDR2 is SMNVEV (reference sequence). The CDR3 sequence: CVSSLGTSGIYEQYF. The CDR3 DNA sequence: TGTGTCAGCAGTTTAGGGACTAGCGGGATCTACGAGCAGTACTTC.

The V gene is TRBV28, the J gene TRBJ2-3; D is undetermined. The CDR3 is 13 residues long. Deletions cut 5 bases from V and 8 bases from J, with 14 bases between. Germline V gene data show CDR1 as MDHEN and CDR2 as SYDVKM. This CDR3 is CASSTGPTFTQYF. CDR3 bases: TGTGCCAGCAGTACCGGGCCCACCTTTACGCAGTATTTT.

This chain uses TRBV7-7 with TRBJ2-1; D not resolved. Trimming shortened V by 1 base and J by 1 base, and 8 bases separated the two germline ends. The V gene's germline CDR1 is SSHAT and CDR2 FNYEAQ (reference sequence). CDR3 size: 15 residues. CDR3 nucleotides: TGTGCCAGCAGCTTAGACTGGGCATCCTACAATGAGCAGTTCTTC. Translation gives CASSLDWASYNEQFF.

This clonotype was seen repeatedly, ten times or more. The rearrangement joins TRBV4-2 to TRBJ1-1; weak D call: TRBD1 (6 bases). The germline CDR1 and CDR2 sequences are LGHNA and YNFKEQ. This CDR3 is built from 14 residues. V was trimmed by 6 bases and J by 6 bases, leaving 17 bases between them. The CDR3 DNA reads as TGTGCCAGCAGAACGTCAGGAGGGGGACCTGAAGCTTTCTTT. Translation gives CASRTSGGGPEAFF.

The table lists this clonotype with many counts. The chain links TRBV7-2 to TRBJ2-7; a weak D match, TRBD2 (5 bases). Trimming pared 2 bases from V and 2 bases from J, leaving 16 bases between. The CDR3 covers 16 residues. The germline gives CDR1 SGHTA, CDR2 FQGNSA. In DNA, the CDR3 is TGTGCCAGCAGCTTATCGGGCGCGGGCGGAACCTACGAGCAGTACTTC. This sequence encodes CASSLSGAGGTYEQYF.

This clonotype was counted at least ten times. The chain couples TRBV12-3 or TRBV12-4 to TRBJ2-1, with a tentative D call TRBD2 (5 bases). The V end was cut by 6 bases, the J end by 8 bases, with 11 bases between. The CDR3 has 12 residues. In DNA, the CDR3 is TGTGCCAGCAGCAAGAGCGGCTATGAGCAGTTCTTC. It specifies CASSKSGYEQFF.

Ten or more counts support this clonotype. This chain joins TRBV29-1 and TRBJ2-7, with TRBD2 as a possible D gene (5 bases). The CDR3 is 13 residues long. Germline V gene data show CDR1 as SQVTM and CDR2 as ANQGSEA. Trimming took off 6 bases at V and 2 bases at J, with 14 bases between the two ends. The CDR3 spells CSVVSDGAYEQYF. The CDR3 DNA reads as TGCAGCGTCGTTTCTGACGGGGCCTACGAGCAGTACTTC.